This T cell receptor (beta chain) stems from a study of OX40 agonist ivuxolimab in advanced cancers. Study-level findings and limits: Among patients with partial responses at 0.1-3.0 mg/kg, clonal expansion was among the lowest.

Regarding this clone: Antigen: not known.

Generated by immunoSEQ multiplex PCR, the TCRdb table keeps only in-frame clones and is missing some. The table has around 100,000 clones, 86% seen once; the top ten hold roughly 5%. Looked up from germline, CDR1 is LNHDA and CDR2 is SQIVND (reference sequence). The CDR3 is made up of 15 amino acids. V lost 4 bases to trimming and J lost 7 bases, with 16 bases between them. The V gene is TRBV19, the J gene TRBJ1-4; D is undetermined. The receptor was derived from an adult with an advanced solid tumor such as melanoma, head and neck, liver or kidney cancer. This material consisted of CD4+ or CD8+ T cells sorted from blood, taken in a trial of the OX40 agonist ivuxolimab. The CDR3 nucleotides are TGTGCCAGTAGTACCCTAGCGAGCGGCGGTGAAAAACTGTTTTTT. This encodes CASSTLASGGEKLFF.